This T cell receptor beta chain was profiled in a study of cytomegalovirus exposure and HLA in healthy donors. About the research overall: The study's early data release held about 85 million unique TCRs from HLA-typed donors.

Participants comprised healthy donors of bone marrow. The PCR had 60 Vbeta and 13 Jbeta primers. Sequencing used immunoSEQ multiplex PCR; TCRdb keeps in-frame clones, though not all of them. This sample has some 130,000 clones; roughly 78% occur once, and the top ten carry 4.8%. Broader study findings: Specificity of a few CMV-associated chains for CMV antigens was verified in vitro. Available immune exposure information covered CMV serostatus only.

About this clone itself: Its antigen is unknown.

The sample comprised PBMCs. The origin of this receptor is a man aged 25-45 years in good health.

For the CDR3, the DNA is TGTGCCAGCAGTGTTTCGGCAGGGGGGAACTACGAGCAGTACTTC. This gives the protein CASSVSAGGNYEQYF. The V gene is TRBV6-4, the J gene TRBJ2-7; tentatively, D is TRBD1 (7 bases). CDR3 size: 15 residues. The V end was cut by 4 bases, the J end by 3 bases, with 16 bases between. Germline CDR1 and CDR2: MRHNA and SNTAGT.